One and the same sample provided the 5 T cell receptor beta chains below, sequenced in a study of T cell changes during pregnancy in multiple sclerosis. The assay was immunoSEQ multiplex PCR, and TCRdb's table has in-frame clones only and misses some. This table has 30,000 to 45,000 clones, about nine tenths appearing once. The source was CD8+ T cells from peripheral blood mononuclear cells, collected in the second trimester of pregnancy. The receptors here all came from a female donor with multiple sclerosis, enrolled in a pregnancy study.

This chain links TRBV30 with TRBJ2-1; unclear D gene. Trimming cost V 0 bases and J 12 bases, with 9 bases left between them. Looked up from germline, CDR1 is GTSNPN and CDR2 is SVGIG (reference sequence). The CDR3 runs to 11 residues. The DNA of the CDR3 is TGTGCCTGGAGTGTGGGCCTGGGGCAGTTCTTC. Translating gives CAWSVGLGQFF.

CDR3 in DNA: TGTGCCAGCAGCCCCCATCGAGGACAGTGGACAGATACGCAGTATTTT. This encodes CASSPHRGQWTDTQYF. The chain joins TRBV28 to TRBJ2-3; maybe TRBD1 (6 bases). V dropped 6 bases and J dropped 3 bases, with 19 bases sitting between them. Looked up from germline, CDR1 is MDHEN and CDR2 is SYDVKM. CDR3 size: 16 residues. Based on the CDR3 plus reference TRBV28 and TRBJ2-3, the full variable domain is DVKVTQSSRYLVKRTGEKVFLECVQDMDHENMFWYRQDPGLGLRLIYFSYDVKMKEKGDIPEGYSVSREKKERFSLILESASTNQTSMYLCASSPHRGQWTDTQYFGPGTRLTVL.

The chain joins TRBV5-8 to TRBJ1-1; a weak D match, TRBD1 (5 bases). Germline CDR1 and CDR2: SGHTS and YDEGEE. Between the trimmed V and J ends, which lost 5 bases and 1 base, there was a span of 15 bases. The CDR3 is made up of 15 amino acids. The DNA of the CDR3 is TGTGCCAGCAGTTCCGAGGACACTTCGAACACTGAAGCTTTCTTT. Amino acids: CASSSEDTSNTEAFF.

The chain uses TRBV5-4 and TRBJ1-2, with a tentative D call TRBD1 (5 bases). The CDR3 loop spans 14 amino acids. The V gene's germline CDR1 is SGHNT and CDR2 YYREEE (reference sequence). V lost 0 bases, J lost 6 bases, and 12 bases lay in between. CDR3 residues: CASSLGGRAHGYTF. CDR3 bases: TGTGCCAGCAGCTTGGGGGGCAGGGCTCATGGCTACACCTTC.

In DNA form, the CDR3 reads TGCGCCAGCAGCTTGGTTTCGGGTTGGGAGCAGTACTTC. Amino acids: CASSLVSGWEQYF. V gene TRBV5-1 combines with J gene TRBJ2-7; D is unclear. The CDR3 totals 13 residues. V shed 0 bases and J shed 7 bases, with 11 bases lying between them. Germline V CDR1 and CDR2: SGHRS, YFSETQ.